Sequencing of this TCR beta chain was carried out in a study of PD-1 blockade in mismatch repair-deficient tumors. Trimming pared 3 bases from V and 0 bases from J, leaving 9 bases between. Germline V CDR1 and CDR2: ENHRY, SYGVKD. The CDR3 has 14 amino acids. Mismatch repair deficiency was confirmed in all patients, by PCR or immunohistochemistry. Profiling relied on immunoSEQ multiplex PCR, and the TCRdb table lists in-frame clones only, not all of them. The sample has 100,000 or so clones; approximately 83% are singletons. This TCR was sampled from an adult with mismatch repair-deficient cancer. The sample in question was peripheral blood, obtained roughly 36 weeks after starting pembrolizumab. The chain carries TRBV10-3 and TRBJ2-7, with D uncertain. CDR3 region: CAISDSAGSYEQYF. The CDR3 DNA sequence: TGTGCCATCAGTGATTCGGCTGGCTCCTACGAGCAGTACTTC.